This T cell receptor beta chain was identified in a study of shared clonotypes between healthy human individuals. Regarding the study as a whole: Sampling involved blood alone; tissue repertoires likely differ. Clonotypes shared by all four sorted-subset donors had higher generation probabilities than non-shared clonotypes.

Note on this clone: The antigen remains undetermined.

In germline, CDR1 is SGHTA, CDR2 FQGTGA. The length of the CDR3 is 16 residues. The V and J ends lost 5 bases and 0 bases, in that order; junction bases with no gene match: 5. Every subset's genomic DNA went evenly onto several immunoSEQ plates. Sequencing was performed with immunoSEQ multiplex PCR; in TCRdb, only in-frame clones are kept and a portion is missing. The table lists some 2.4 million clones, more than 85% of them singletons. The receptor comes from a man younger than 30 in good health. Some clones in this sample may be carry-over from other donors' samples. Sequenced: naive CD4+ T cells from PBMCs. Described subset: CD45RA+ positively selected. The V call is TRBV7-3, the J call TRBJ2-3; 10 bases fit TRBD2. The CDR3 here is CASSLRAGGSTDTQYF. Here the CDR3 DNA reads TGTGCCAGCAGCCTAAGAGCGGGAGGGAGCACAGATACGCAGTATTTT.